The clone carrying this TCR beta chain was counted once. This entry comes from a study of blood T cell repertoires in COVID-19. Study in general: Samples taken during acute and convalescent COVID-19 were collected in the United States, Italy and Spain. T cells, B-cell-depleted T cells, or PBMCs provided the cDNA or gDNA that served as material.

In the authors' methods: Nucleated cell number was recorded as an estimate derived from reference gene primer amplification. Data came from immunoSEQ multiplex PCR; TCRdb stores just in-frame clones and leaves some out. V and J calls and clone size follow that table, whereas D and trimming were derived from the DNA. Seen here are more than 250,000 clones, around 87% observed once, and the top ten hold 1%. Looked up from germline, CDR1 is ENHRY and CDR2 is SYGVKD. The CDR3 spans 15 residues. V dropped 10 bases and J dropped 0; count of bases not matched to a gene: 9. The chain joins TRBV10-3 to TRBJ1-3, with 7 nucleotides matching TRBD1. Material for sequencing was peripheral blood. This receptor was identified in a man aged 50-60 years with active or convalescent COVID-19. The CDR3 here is CATTSTGSSGNTIYF. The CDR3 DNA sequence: TGTGCCACCACTTCGACAGGGAGCTCTGGAAACACCATATATTTT.